The rows below give T cell receptor beta chains drawn from one sample of a study of T cell repertoires in cytomegalovirus infection. TCRdb itself ran the reads through MiXCR, one entry per CDR3 protein. The data contain some 700,000 distinct CDR3 sequences, around a third of them singletons. Their antigens remain unidentified. Source: cultured PBMCs, taken from culture after CMV antigen stimulation. The receptors were sampled from a human donor in good health (CMV status not recorded). Some clones in this sample may be carry-over from other donors' samples. CDR3s include the opening cysteine and the closing phenylalanine or tryptophan. The D gene is left open where the match is weak. A row's size may be missing; if present it is once, few, many or a size class.

TRBV11-2	NA	NA	TRBJ1-1	CASSSLGGSDTEAFF	TGTGCCAGCAGCTCCCTAGGGGGGAGTGACACTGAAGCTTTCTTT
TRBV6-1	TRBD2	NA	TRBJ2-2	CASSTSSGTVTGELFF	TGTGCCAGCAGTACTTCTAGCGGGACGGTCACCGGGGAGCTGTTTTTT
TRBV6-2/TRBV6-3	NA	few	TRBJ1-1	CASSYLRQSWDYEAFF	TGTGCCAGCAGTTACTTGCGCCAATCTTGGGACTACGAAGCTTTCTTT
TRBV12-5	NA	few	TRBJ2-1	CASGLVPLGGRNEQFF	TGTGCTAGTGGTTTGGTACCTCTGGGAGGCCGGAATGAGCAGTTCTTC
TRBV15	NA	NA	TRBJ2-2	CATSRDSLWDTGELFF	TGCGCCACCAGCAGGGACTCCCTTTGGGACACCGGGGAGCTGTTTTTT
TRBV4-1	TRBD1	few	TRBJ2-5	CASSQVPRYRGQETQYF	TGCGCCAGCAGCCAAGTTCCCCGGTACAGGGGTCAAGAGACCCAGTACTTC
TRBV6-6	NA	NA	TRBJ2-1	CASSESAAYNEQFF	TGTGCCAGTTCTGAAAGCGCCGCCTACAATGAGCAGTTCTTC
TRBV7-8	NA	many	TRBJ2-2	CASSLARIRNGELFF	TGTGCCAGCAGCTTAGCGCGCATAAGGAACGGGGAGCTGTTTTTT
TRBV27	TRBD1	few	TRBJ2-7	CASSSRGLTGEQYF	TGTGCCAGCAGTTCCAGGGGGTTAACGGGCGAGCAGTACTTC
TRBV5-1	NA	few	TRBJ2-3	CATRQNTDTQYF	TGCGCCACCCGACAAAACACAGATACGCAGTATTTT
TRBV11-2	NA	NA	TRBJ1-3	CASSFEGRSHTIYF	TGTGCCAGCAGCTTTGAGGGACGTTCTCACACCATATATTTT
TRBV4-3	NA	NA	TRBJ2-7	CASSQVHGLNEQYF	TGCGCCAGCAGCCAAGTTCATGGACTAAACGAGCAGTACTTC
TRBV28	NA	few	TRBJ1-1	CASSLGGALAEAFF	TGTGCCAGCAGTTTAGGGGGGGCTTTGGCTGAAGCTTTCTTT
TRBV6-5	NA	few	TRBJ2-3	CASRPSREITDTQYF	TGTGCCAGCAGACCAAGTAGGGAAATAACAGATACGCAGTATTTT
TRBV27	NA	NA	TRBJ2-7	CASRPRGLTPGAPYEQYF	TGTGCCAGCAGGCCCCGGGGCCTAACTCCAGGGGCCCCCTACGAGCAGTACTTC
TRBV6-2/TRBV6-3	NA	NA	TRBJ2-3	CASSSHGLDTQYF	TGTGCCAGCAGTTCCCATGGTTTGGATACGCAGTATTTT
TRBV7-9	TRBD1	many	TRBJ2-2	CASSTTTGGSGELFF	TGTGCCAGCAGCACCACGACAGGGGGCTCCGGGGAGCTGTTTTTT
TRBV29-1	NA	few	TRBJ1-6	CSPEGPPSSYNSPLHF	TGCAGCCCTGAAGGGCCCCCGAGCTCCTATAATTCACCCCTCCACTTT
TRBV14	TRBD1	NA	TRBJ1-2	CASSRSGQAYHGYTF	TGTGCCAGCAGCCGTTCGGGACAGGCCTATCATGGCTACACCTTC
TRBV12-3/TRBV12-4	NA	NA	TRBJ2-1	CASGAGYNEQFF	TGTGCCAGCGGGGCAGGTTACAATGAGCAGTTCTTC
TRBV7-2	NA	many	TRBJ2-5	CASISSRETQYF	TGTGCCAGCATCAGCTCCCGAGAGACCCAGTACTTC
TRBV6-8	NA	NA	TRBJ1-4	CASSYSNGQGEKLFF	TGTGCCAGCAGTTACTCGAACGGGCAGGGCGAAAAACTGTTTTTT
TRBV7-2	NA	many	TRBJ1-1	CASSSGPYMNTEAFF	TGTGCCAGCAGCTCCGGACCGTACATGAACACTGAAGCTTTCTTT
TRBV20-1	NA	NA	TRBJ2-2	CSATTGTPNTGELFF	TGCAGTGCAACGACCGGGACCCCGAACACCGGGGAGCTGTTTTTT
TRBV2	TRBD2	few	TRBJ2-3	CASSEDGGGTDTQYF	TGTGCCAGCAGTGAAGACGGCGGGGGTACAGATACGCAGTATTTT
TRBV7-9	TRBD1	NA	TRBJ2-5	CASKWDRGFGETQYF	TGTGCCAGCAAGTGGGACAGGGGGTTCGGAGAGACCCAGTACTTC
TRBV28	NA	few	TRBJ1-1	CASSPQVSRDDGGSVF	TGTGCCAGCAGCCCGCAGGTCTCTCGGGACGACGGAGGTAGTGTCTTT
TRBV27	TRBD2	NA	TRBJ2-7	CASSPAGSSTYEQYF	TGTGCCAGCAGTCCAGCGGGGAGCTCTACCTACGAGCAGTACTTC
TRBV12-3/TRBV12-4	NA	NA	TRBJ2-2	CASERGTFGGELFF	TGTGCCAGTGAACGGGGGACCTTCGGCGGGGAGCTGTTTTTT
TRBV19	NA	NA	TRBJ1-1	CATIDRPDGGNTEAFF	TGTGCCACCATCGACAGGCCCGATGGGGGGAACACTGAAGCTTTCTTT
TRBV7-8	NA	NA	TRBJ2-4	CASSFSSLAKNIPYF	TGTGCCAGCAGCTTCTCCTCCCTAGCCAAAAACATTCCGTACTTC
TRBV12-3/TRBV12-4	NA	many	TRBJ2-6	CASTSPYGGVLGANVLTF	TGTGCCAGCACAAGCCCTTACGGGGGAGTCCTCGGGGCCAACGTCCTGACTTTC
TRBV19	NA	few	TRBJ2-1	CASSISGRGDEQFF	TGTGCCAGTAGTATATCCGGGAGAGGGGATGAGCAGTTCTTC
TRBV7-2	TRBD1	NA	TRBJ1-5	CASSPRGGGGQPQHF	TGTGCCAGCAGCCCCAGGGGGGGCGGGGGTCAGCCCCAGCATTTT
TRBV11-1	TRBD2	NA	TRBJ2-3	CASSWGLAGVGDTQYF	TGTGCCAGCAGCTGGGGACTAGCGGGGGTAGGAGATACGCAGTATTTT
TRBV7-2	TRBD1	NA	TRBJ2-7	CASSPGQDPREQYF	TGTGCCAGCAGCCCCGGACAGGACCCTCGTGAGCAGTACTTC
TRBV7-8	TRBD1	many	TRBJ1-6	CASSPGTGRDSPLHF	TGTGCCAGCAGCCCCGGGACAGGCAGAGATTCACCCCTCCACTTT
TRBV7-2	TRBD1	few	TRBJ1-2	CASSQQGAIGYGYTF	TGTGCCAGCAGTCAGCAGGGGGCGATCGGCTATGGCTACACCTTC
TRBV5-1	NA	few	TRBJ2-3	CASSSGGPPNTQYF	TGCGCCAGCAGCTCCGGCGGCCCCCCCAATACGCAGTATTTT
TRBV6-2/TRBV6-3	NA	NA	TRBJ1-2	CASRTDTTYGYTF	TGTGCCAGCAGGACCGACACCACCTATGGCTACACCTTC
TRBV7-9	NA	many	TRBJ2-6	CASSPPITGANVLTF	TGTGCCAGCAGCCCCCCCATCACGGGGGCCAACGTCCTGACTTTC
TRBV28	NA	few	TRBJ1-1	CASTLVWGTEAFF	TGTGCCAGCACCCTAGTGTGGGGCACTGAAGCTTTCTTT
TRBV7-2	TRBD1	many	TRBJ2-6	CASSLDAGGSGANVLTF	TGTGCCAGCAGCTTAGACGCAGGGGGCTCTGGGGCCAACGTCCTGACTTTC
TRBV19	NA	NA	TRBJ2-1	CASLPGTETDEQFF	TGTGCCAGTTTACCGGGGACGGAAACCGATGAGCAGTTCTTC
TRBV11-2	NA	NA	TRBJ1-1	CASSLVRSSREAFF	TGTGCCAGCAGCTTAGTCCGTTCCAGCCGTGAAGCTTTCTTT
TRBV9	NA	NA	TRBJ1-1	CASSEAPLFMNTEAFF	TGTGCCAGCAGCGAGGCCCCTCTATTTATGAACACTGAAGCTTTCTTT
TRBV6-8	NA	few	TRBJ1-5	CASTEGGFSNQPQHF	TGTGCCAGCACCGAGGGGGGTTTCAGCAATCAGCCCCAGCATTTT
TRBV20-1	TRBD2	NA	TRBJ2-2	CSARGATSGSWTGELFF	TGCAGTGCTAGGGGCGCGACTAGCGGGAGTTGGACCGGGGAGCTGTTTTTT
TRBV6-1	NA	once	TRBJ2-7	CASLPDLANEQYF	TGTGCCAGCCTGCCTGACCTAGCCAACGAGCAGTACTTC
TRBV28	TRBD1	few	TRBJ1-5	CASSSRTGVGNQPQHF	TGTGCCAGCAGTTCCCGGACAGGGGTTGGCAATCAGCCCCAGCATTTT
TRBV6-1	NA	NA	TRBJ1-1	CASSELGVYMNTEAFF	TGTGCCAGCAGTGAACTAGGGGTCTACATGAACACTGAAGCTTTCTTT
TRBV10-3	TRBD2	NA	TRBJ2-7	CAIGPVSGRLPYEQYF	TGTGCCATCGGGCCTGTGAGCGGGAGGCTACCCTACGAGCAGTACTTC
TRBV7-2	NA	many	TRBJ1-5	CASSSQRYQPQHF	TGTGCCAGCAGCTCACAGCGGTATCAGCCCCAGCATTTT
TRBV28	NA	NA	TRBJ1-1	CASSLSPKRVPMNTEAFF	TGTGCCAGCAGTTTATCCCCCAAGAGGGTACCAATGAACACTGAAGCTTTCTTT
TRBV7-2	NA	many	TRBJ2-3	CASSFAYTDTQYF	TGTGCCAGCAGCTTCGCCTACACAGATACGCAGTATTTT